The rows below give T cell receptor beta chains drawn from one sample of a study of identical twins. TCRdb independently ran MiXCR on the 5' RACE reads; one entry per CDR3 protein. The data hold approximately 700,000 distinct CDR3 sequences, with 5.5% to 6.5% observed a single time. Input material: naive T cells sorted from blood. The origin of the receptors is a young man in good health. The CDR3 runs from the conserved cysteine through the conserved F or W. The order of the fields is J gene, D gene, V gene, clone size, CDR3 DNA, CDR3 protein. The D gene is left open where the match is weak. Where a row states a size, it is once, few, many or the class of an expanded clone; other rows omit it.

>TRBJ2-1|-|TRBV29-1|many
TGCAGCGTTGAAGAAGAGCAGTTCTTC
CSVEEEQFF
>TRBJ2-3|-|TRBV29-1|many
TGCAGCGTTGTAGTCGGGAGTGTGGATACGCAGTATTTT
CSVVVGSVDTQYF
>TRBJ2-1|TRBD1|TRBV7-9|-
TGTGCCAGCAGCTTTCAACAGGGGGCTGGCAATGAGCAGTTCTTC
CASSFQQGAGNEQFF
>TRBJ2-1|TRBD2|TRBV20-1|many
TGCAGTGCTAGTCCGTCAGCGGGAGGAAGGAGTGAGCAGTTCTTC
CSASPSAGGRSEQFF
>TRBJ2-1|-|TRBV5-1|few
TGCGCCAGCAGCTTGTACGGAGCGACCTACAATGAGCAGTTCTTC
CASSLYGATYNEQFF
>TRBJ2-5|-|TRBV6-1|few
TGTGCCAGCGGAAACACGTACCAAGAGACCCAGTACTTC
CASGNTYQETQYF
>TRBJ2-7|TRBD2|TRBV11-1|many
TGTGCCAGCAGCTATTCGGGACTAGCGGGAGGGTACTCCTACGAGCAGTACTTC
CASSYSGLAGGYSYEQYF
>TRBJ2-5|-|TRBV29-1|many
TGCAGCGTTGCGACAGCCCAAGAGACCCAGTACTTC
CSVATAQETQYF
>TRBJ2-7|-|TRBV29-1|many
TGCAGCGTTGCCCCTCAGGGGCCCTACGAGCAGTACTTC
CSVAPQGPYEQYF
>TRBJ2-5|-|TRBV10-3|many
TGTGCCATAGCAACCGGGACTTCGAAAGAGACCCAGTACTTC
CAIATGTSKETQYF
>TRBJ1-1|-|TRBV20-1|many
TGCAGTGCGCAGGGTGCTTTATATGGGGGGGGAGCTTTCTTT
CSAQGALYGGGAFF
>TRBJ2-5|-|TRBV12-3/TRBV12-4|many
TGTGCCAGCACCCCTAGCGTCCCAGAGACCCAGTACTTC
CASTPSVPETQYF
>TRBJ2-3|-|TRBV4-1|few
TGCGCCAGCAGCTATATCCGGGCCCACGGATCCCAGGATACGCAGTATTTT
CASSYIRAHGSQDTQYF
>TRBJ2-3|TRBD2|TRBV20-1|few
TGCAGTGCTAGTATTAGCGGGGGCGGTAGCACAGATACGCAGTATTTT
CSASISGGGSTDTQYF
>TRBJ2-1|TRBD2|TRBV27|many
TGTGCCAGCACTGAGGCGGGAGGGTCCTACAATGAGCAGTTCTTC
CASTEAGGSYNEQFF
>TRBJ1-6|TRBD1|TRBV12-3/TRBV12-4|many
TGTGCCAGTCGACAGGGATTTTCCCCCCTCCACTTT
CASRQGFSPLHF
>TRBJ2-1|-|TRBV9|many
TGTGCCAGCAGCGTCGCCGGGAGTGAGTACAATGAGCAGTTCTTC
CASSVAGSEYNEQFF
>TRBJ2-7|-|TRBV6-2/TRBV6-3|-
TGTGCCAGCAGTTCCCAATCACCCAGCGAGCAGTACTTC
CASSSQSPSEQYF
>TRBJ1-1|-|TRBV7-9|-
TGTGCCAGCAGCTTCTACCGGGATACCAAGAACACTGAAGCTTTCTTT
CASSFYRDTKNTEAFF
>TRBJ2-1|-|TRBV20-1|many
TGCAGTGCTAGAGCCGAAAAACTAAGGGGTGAGCAGTTCTTC
CSARAEKLRGEQFF
>TRBJ2-5|-|TRBV11-2|few
TGTGCCAGCAGCCTCGAGAGGGGGAGGTACCAAGAGACCCAGTACTTC
CASSLERGRYQETQYF
>TRBJ1-2|TRBD1|TRBV4-3|few
TGCGCCAGCAGCCAAGACAGGGGGCAGGGCTACACCTTC
CASSQDRGQGYTF
>TRBJ2-7|-|TRBV28|-
TGTGCCAGCGGATTGGACACGGCCTACGAGCAGTACTTC
CASGLDTAYEQYF
>TRBJ2-3|TRBD2|TRBV7-2|-
TGTGCCAGCAGCTTAATACTAGCGGGAGCAGATACGCAGTATTTT
CASSLILAGADTQYF
>TRBJ2-1|-|TRBV19|many
TGTGCCAGTAGTATTTTTAAGAATGAGCAGTTCTTC
CASSIFKNEQFF
>TRBJ2-1|TRBD2|TRBV25-1|-
TGTGCCAGCAGTGACCCGGGACTAGCGGGAGGGAGGTACAATGAGCAGTTCTTC
CASSDPGLAGGRYNEQFF
>TRBJ2-7|TRBD1|TRBV24-1|many
TGTGCCACGGAAGGGGGCAGGGGCTACGAGCAGTACTTC
CATEGGRGYEQYF
>TRBJ2-3|TRBD1|TRBV20-1|many
TGCAGTGCTGAACGGGACAGGGGGTACACAGATACGCAGTATTTT
CSAERDRGYTDTQYF